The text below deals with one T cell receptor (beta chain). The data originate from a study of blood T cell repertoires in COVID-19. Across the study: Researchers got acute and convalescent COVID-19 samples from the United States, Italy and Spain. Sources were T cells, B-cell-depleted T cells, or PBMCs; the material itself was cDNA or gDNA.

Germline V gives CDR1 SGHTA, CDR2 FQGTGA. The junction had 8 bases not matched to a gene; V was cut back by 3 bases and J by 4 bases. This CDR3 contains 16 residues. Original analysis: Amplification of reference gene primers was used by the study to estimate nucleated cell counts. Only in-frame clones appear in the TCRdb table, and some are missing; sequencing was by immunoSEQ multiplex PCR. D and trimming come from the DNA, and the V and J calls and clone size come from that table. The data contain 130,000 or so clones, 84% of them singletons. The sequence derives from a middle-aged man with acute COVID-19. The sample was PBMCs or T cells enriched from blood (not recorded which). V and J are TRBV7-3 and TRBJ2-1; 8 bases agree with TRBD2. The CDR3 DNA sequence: TGTGCCAGCAGCTTTATGTCGGGGGGGAGATACAATGAGCAGTTCTTC. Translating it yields CASSFMSGGRYNEQFF.